These T cell receptor beta chains were read from a single sample in a study of blood T cell repertoires in COVID-19. Produced via immunoSEQ multiplex PCR; TCRdb's table is partial and in-frame only. In the table there are about 280,000 clones, less than 90% of which are singletons. Sequencing was done on a sample of peripheral blood. These receptors were obtained from a human donor in a cohort sampled during active COVID-19. CDR3s include the opening cysteine and the closing phenylalanine or tryptophan. Each record gives: CDR3 length, J gene, V gene, clone size, D gene, CDR3 DNA, CDR3 protein. D genes are given only for firm matches. Clone size is shown for a subset of rows, as once, few, many or a class of expanded clone.

18,TRBJ2-1,TRBV11-3,once,TRBD2,TGTGCCAGCAGCTTCGGACTAGCGGGAGGTGCCCCTAACAATGAGCAGTTCTTC,CASSFGLAGGAPNNEQFF
15,TRBJ1-2,TRBV29-1,.,.,TGCAGCGTTGAAGGGGCCCGGGGGTTGGACTATGGCTACACCTTC,CSVEGARGLDYGYTF
19,TRBJ2-6,TRBV3-1/TRBV3-2,.,.,TGTGCCAGCAGCCAGACTCCCCAGCAAGCAATCTCTGGGGCCAACGTCCTGACTTTC,CASSQTPQQAISGANVLTF
14,TRBJ1-1,TRBV6-1,.,TRBD1,TGTGCCAGCAGTGAAAGGGGGCGGGACACTGAAGCTTTCTTT,CASSERGRDTEAFF
14,TRBJ2-1,TRBV28,.,.,TGTGCCAGCAGTTTGGGCGACAGTCGCGCGGAGCAGTTCTTC,CASSLGDSRAEQFF
15,TRBJ1-5,TRBV24-1,.,.,TGTGCCACCAGTGAGGCCGGGGTAGGGAATCAGCCCCAGCATTTT,CATSEAGVGNQPQHF
15,TRBJ1-6,TRBV3-1/TRBV3-2,few,.,TGTGCCAGCAGCCATACGGCAGGGGACAATTCACCCCTCCACTTT,CASSHTAGDNSPLHF
13,TRBJ2-5,TRBV5-8,.,.,TGTGCCAGCAACAAGGACAGTCAAGAGACCCAGTACTTC,CASNKDSQETQYF
14,TRBJ2-2,TRBV3-1/TRBV3-2,.,.,TGTGCCAGCAGCCCCCTAGGAGCGGCGGGGGAGCTGTTTTTT,CASSPLGAAGELFF
13,TRBJ1-1,TRBV7-8,.,TRBD1,TGTGCCAGCAGCTATCGACAGGGGTCGAGGGCTTTCTTT,CASSYRQGSRAFF
20,TRBJ2-2,TRBV7-7,.,TRBD2,TGTGCCGGGATAGCGGGGGGTACGGACACCGCATCTTTGAACACCGGGGAGCTGTTTTTT,CAGIAGGTDTASLNTGELFF
13,TRBJ1-2,TRBV3-1/TRBV3-2,.,.,TGTGCCAGCAGCCAAGTTCCACAATATGGCTACACCTTC,CASSQVPQYGYTF
15,TRBJ2-1,TRBV27,.,TRBD1,TGTGCCAGCCGGGGGTGGACAGGGGGGTACAATGAGCAGTTCTTC,CASRGWTGGYNEQFF
14,TRBJ1-2,TRBV19,.,.,TGTGCCAGTAGTGAAGGAGGGAGTGAATATGGCTACACCTTC,CASSEGGSEYGYTF
13,TRBJ1-5,TRBV30,.,.,TGTGCCTGGAGTAGGCAGGTAAATCAGCCCCAGCATTTT,CAWSRQVNQPQHF
13,TRBJ2-5,TRBV10-3,.,.,TGTGCCATCAGTGGACAGTTTCAAGAGACCCAGTACTTC,CAISGQFQETQYF
15,TRBJ2-1,TRBV9,.,TRBD2,TGTGCCAGCAGCCCGCGGGGCGGGAGGGCCAATGAGCAGTTCTTC,CASSPRGGRANEQFF
15,TRBJ1-5,TRBV6-5,many,TRBD1,TGTGCCAGCAGTTACTCGACAGGGACAGATCAGCCCCAGCATTTT,CASSYSTGTDQPQHF
14,TRBJ1-3,TRBV10-3,.,TRBD1,TGTGCCATCAGAGGACAGGGGGGAAGAAACACCATATATTTT,CAIRGQGGRNTIYF
16,TRBJ2-2,TRBV24-1,.,TRBD1,TGTGCCACCAAGGCACCCGGGACAGGGAACACCGGGGAGCTGTTTTTT,CATKAPGTGNTGELFF
14,TRBJ2-5,TRBV7-2,few,TRBD2,TGTGCCAGCAGCTTTAGCGGGAGAGGCGAGACCCAGTACTTC,CASSFSGRGETQYF
15,TRBJ2-3,TRBV6-5,.,.,TGTGCCAGCAGTTACTCAGGAGGGGTTACAGATACGCAGTATTTT,CASSYSGGVTDTQYF
15,TRBJ2-1,TRBV5-1,few,.,TGCGCCAGCAGCTTAGGGGCGCTTATCAGGAATGAGCAGTTCTTC,CASSLGALIRNEQFF
14,TRBJ2-1,TRBV19,.,TRBD2,TGTGCCAGTAGTTGGTTAGCGGGAACCAATGAGCAGTTCTTC,CASSWLAGTNEQFF
17,TRBJ2-3,TRBV6-2/TRBV6-3,.,TRBD2,TGTGCCAGCAGCCACTCTAGGACTAGCGGGACGTCAGATACGCAGTATTTT,CASSHSRTSGTSDTQYF
16,TRBJ2-7,TRBV18,.,TRBD1,TGTGCCAGCTCACCCCTACCAAGGACAGGGTTTGGGGAGCAGTACTTC,CASSPLPRTGFGEQYF
14,TRBJ1-2,TRBV5-1,once,TRBD1,TGCGCCAGCAGCTCCACAGGGGTCCTCTATGGCTACACCTTC,CASSSTGVLYGYTF
19,TRBJ2-1,TRBV5-5,.,TRBD2,TGTGCCAGCAGCCCGGCCAGGACTAGCGGGAGGGCACTCTACAATGAGCAGTTCTTC,CASSPARTSGRALYNEQFF
13,TRBJ1-2,TRBV5-4,.,.,TGTGCCAGCAGTTTGGATTCTTACTATGGCTACACCTTC,CASSLDSYYGYTF
15,TRBJ2-1,TRBV7-9,.,.,TGTGCCAGCAGCTTAGTCGGCAGGGGCGTTCCGAAACAGTTCTTC,CASSLVGRGVPKQFF
12,TRBJ2-7,TRBV28,.,.,TGTGCCAGCTGGACAGTGTCCTACGAGCAGTACTTC,CASWTVSYEQYF
15,TRBJ2-7,TRBV6-6,.,TRBD1,TGTGCCAGCAGCCAAAATACAGGGGGAATTGCCGAGCAGTACTTC,CASSQNTGGIAEQYF
20,TRBJ2-5,TRBV19,.,TRBD2,TGTGCCAGTAGTAGATTAATCTCCGGGACTAGCGGGAGGAACTGGGGGACCCAGTACTTC,CASSRLISGTSGRNWGTQYF
11,TRBJ2-5,TRBV2,.,.,TGTGCCAGCCTCGGTGAAGAGACCCAGTACTTC,CASLGEETQYF
13,TRBJ1-2,TRBV6-5,.,.,TGTGCCAGCAGTTGGTCCCGGGGGTATGGCTACACCTTC,CASSWSRGYGYTF
15,TRBJ1-2,TRBV5-1,.,.,TGCGCCAGCTCGGGCAGGTCTAGCCCTAACTATGGCTACACCTTC,CASSGRSSPNYGYTF
16,TRBJ2-1,TRBV5-1,.,TRBD2,TGCGCCAGCAGCTTGGACGTATTAGCGGGAGTTAATGAGCAGTTCTTC,CASSLDVLAGVNEQFF
11,TRBJ2-1,TRBV20-1,.,.,TGCAGTGCCTACGAACCCAATGAGCAGTTCTTC,CSAYEPNEQFF
15,TRBJ2-1,TRBV10-3,.,.,TGTGCCATCAGTGAGCCTCCCGGAAGCGGAAATGAGCAGTTCTTC,CAISEPPGSGNEQFF
13,TRBJ2-3,TRBV6-5,.,TRBD2,TGTGCCAGCAGGAGCGGGGGCACAGATACGCAGTATTTT,CASRSGGTDTQYF
15,TRBJ1-5,TRBV6-2/TRBV6-3,few,TRBD1,TGTGCCAGCAGTTACTCATTAACAGGGGGACAGCCCCAGCATTTT,CASSYSLTGGQPQHF
15,TRBJ2-1,TRBV19,once,.,TGTGCCAGTAGTATCGGAGGTTCCTCTGCCAATGAGCAGTTCTTC,CASSIGGSSANEQFF
15,TRBJ2-7,TRBV6-5,.,.,TGTGCCAGCAGCCTAGACAGGGAGGCTTCCTACGAGCAGTACTTC,CASSLDREASYEQYF
17,TRBJ1-2,TRBV27,.,.,TGTGCCAGTCGCTCCATAGGTTGGGGAGCGGGAGTGAGTGGCTACACCTTC,CASRSIGWGAGVSGYTF
12,TRBJ1-1,TRBV13,few,.,TGTGCCAGCAGCTTAGGCCTCACTGAAGCTTTCTTT,CASSLGLTEAFF
18,TRBJ2-3,TRBV19,.,TRBD2,TGTGCCAGTAGAGGGGGGGATGGACTAGCGGGAGTCCAAGATACGCAGTATTTT,CASRGGDGLAGVQDTQYF
17,TRBJ2-5,TRBV5-5,once,.,TGTGCCAGCAGCTGGGGTCTAGCCACACAGGGCCAAGAGACCCAGTACTTC,CASSWGLATQGQETQYF
15,TRBJ1-6,TRBV5-5,.,.,TGTGCCAGCAGCGTTACCGGGACCTATAATTCACCCCTCCACTTT,CASSVTGTYNSPLHF
13,TRBJ1-1,TRBV6-5,.,.,TGTGCCAGCATCGTGACTCCTCGGGATGAAGCTTTCTTT,CASIVTPRDEAFF
14,TRBJ2-5,TRBV18,.,.,TGTGCCAGCTCACCACCTACGATGCGCGAGACCCAGTACTTC,CASSPPTMRETQYF
13,TRBJ2-5,TRBV10-3,.,.,TGTGCCATCAGTATCAGGGTTGAAGAGACCCAGTACTTC,CAISIRVEETQYF
15,TRBJ1-5,TRBV10-2,few,TRBD1,TGCGCCAGCAGTGACCGCCGGGACAGGTATCAGCCCCAGCATTTT,CASSDRRDRYQPQHF
16,TRBJ2-5,TRBV7-2,.,.,TGTGCCAGCAGCCCCGCCGGACTACACAACCAAGAGACCCAGTACTTC,CASSPAGLHNQETQYF
13,TRBJ2-2,TRBV28,few,.,TGTGCCAGCCTGACACCGAACACCGGGGAGCTGTTTTTT,CASLTPNTGELFF
14,TRBJ1-6,TRBV27,.,TRBD1,TGTGCCACCGGGACAGGGAATTATAATTCACCCCTCCACTTT,CATGTGNYNSPLHF